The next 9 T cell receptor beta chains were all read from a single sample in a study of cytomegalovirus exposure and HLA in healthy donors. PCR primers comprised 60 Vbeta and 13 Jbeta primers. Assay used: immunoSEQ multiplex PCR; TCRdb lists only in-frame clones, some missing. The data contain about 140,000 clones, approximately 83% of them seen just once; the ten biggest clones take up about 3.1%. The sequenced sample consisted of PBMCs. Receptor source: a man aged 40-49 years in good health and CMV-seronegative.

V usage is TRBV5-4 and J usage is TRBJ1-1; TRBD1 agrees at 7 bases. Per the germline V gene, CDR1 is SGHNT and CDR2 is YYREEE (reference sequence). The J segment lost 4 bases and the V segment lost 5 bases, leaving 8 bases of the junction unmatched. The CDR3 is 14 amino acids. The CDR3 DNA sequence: TGTGCCAGCAGGCGACAGGGAGTGGGCACTGAAGCTTTCTTT. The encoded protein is CASRRQGVGTEAFF.

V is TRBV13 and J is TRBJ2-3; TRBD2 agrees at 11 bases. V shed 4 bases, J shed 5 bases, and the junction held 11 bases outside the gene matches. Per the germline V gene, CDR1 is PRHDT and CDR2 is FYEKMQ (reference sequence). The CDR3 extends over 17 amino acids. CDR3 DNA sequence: TGTGCCAGCAGCTGGGGACTACTAGCGGGAGATGTAGATACGCAGTATTTT. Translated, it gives CASSWGLLAGDVDTQYF.

The CDR3 reads CASSPNAGSEVNEQFF. The CDR3 DNA follows: TGTGCCAGCAGCCCAAACGCGGGTAGCGAGGTTAATGAGCAGTTCTTC. V usage is TRBV7-3 and J usage is TRBJ2-1, with a possible D match to TRBD2 (5 bases). CDR1 SGHTA and CDR2 FQGTGA come from the germline V gene. This CDR3 region has 16 residues. With 5 bases removed from V and 7 bases from J, the gap between germline ends came to 21 bases.

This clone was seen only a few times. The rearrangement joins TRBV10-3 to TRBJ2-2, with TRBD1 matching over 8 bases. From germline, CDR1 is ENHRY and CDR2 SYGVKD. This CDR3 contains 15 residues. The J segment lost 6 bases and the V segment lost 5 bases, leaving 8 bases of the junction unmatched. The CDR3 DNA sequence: TGTGCCATCAGTCCAAGCAGGGGGCTTTCCGGGGAGCTGTTTTTT. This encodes CAISPSRGLSGELFF.

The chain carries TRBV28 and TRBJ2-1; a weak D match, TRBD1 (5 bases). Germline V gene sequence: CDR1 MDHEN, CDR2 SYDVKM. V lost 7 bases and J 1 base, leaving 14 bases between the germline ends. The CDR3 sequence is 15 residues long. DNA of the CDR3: TGTGCCAGCACTAAAGGGGAATGGTCCTACAATGAGCAGTTCTTC. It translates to CASTKGEWSYNEQFF.

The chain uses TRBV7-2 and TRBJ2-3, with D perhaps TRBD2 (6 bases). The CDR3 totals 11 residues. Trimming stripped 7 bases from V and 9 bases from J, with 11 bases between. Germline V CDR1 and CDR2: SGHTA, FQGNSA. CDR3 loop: CASTGAGTQYF. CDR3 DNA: TGTGCCAGCACCGGTGCGGGGACGCAGTATTTT.

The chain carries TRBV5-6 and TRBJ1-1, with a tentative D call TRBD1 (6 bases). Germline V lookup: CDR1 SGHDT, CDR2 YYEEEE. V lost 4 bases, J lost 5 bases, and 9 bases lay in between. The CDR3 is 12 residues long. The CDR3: CASSRGRTEAFF. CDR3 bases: TGTGCCAGCAGCAGGGGGAGAACTGAAGCTTTCTTT. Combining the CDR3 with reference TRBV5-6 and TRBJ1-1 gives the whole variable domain DAGVTQSPTHLIKTRGQQVTLRCSPKSGHDTVSWYQQALGQGPQFIFQYYEEEERQRGNFPDRFSGHQFPNYSSELNVNALLLGDSALYLCASSRGRTEAFFGQGTRLTVV.

The CDR3 DNA reads as TGCGCCAGCAGCCCGGGACAGGGCGCGAGCTATGGCTACACCTTC. It encodes CASSPGQGASYGYTF. V and J are TRBV5-1 and TRBJ1-2; 9 bases are shared with TRBD1. CDR3 size: 15 residues. The V and J ends lost 4 bases and 4 bases, in that order; junction bases with no gene match: 8. Germline V lookup: CDR1 SGHRS, CDR2 YFSETQ.

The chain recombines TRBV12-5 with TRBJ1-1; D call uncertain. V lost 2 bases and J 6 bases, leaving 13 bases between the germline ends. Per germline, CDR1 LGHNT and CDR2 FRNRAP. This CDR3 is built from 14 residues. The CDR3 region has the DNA TGTGCTAGTGGTTTGAATCATTTGGGCCCTGAAGCTTTCTTT. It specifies CASGLNHLGPEAFF. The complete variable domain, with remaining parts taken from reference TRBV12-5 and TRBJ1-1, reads DARVTQTPRHKVTEMGQEVTMRCQPILGHNTVFWYRQTMMQGLELLAYFRNRAPLDDSGMPKDRFSAEMPDATLATLKIQPSEPRDSAVYFCASGLNHLGPEAFFGQGTRLTVV.